The 22 T cell receptor beta chains given below trace back to one sample, sequenced in a study of T cell clones after liver transplantation. Clones were sequenced by immunoSEQ multiplex PCR, and TCRdb holds only the in-frame ones, with some missing. The data hold around 100,000 clones, with 75% to 90% observed a single time. The sample consisted of CD4+ T cells from blood, taken before liver transplant. The source of these receptors is a human donor who received a liver transplant.

The CDR3 DNA sequence: TGTGCCAGCGGGTTTAACTATGGCTACACCTTC. This translates into CASGFNYGYTF. V gene TRBV28 combines with J gene TRBJ1-2, with no clear D. V was pared by 8 bases and J by 1 base, with 5 bases between. The CDR3 length is 11 residues. CDR1 MDHEN and CDR2 SYDVKM come from the germline V gene.

This chain connects TRBV5-1 to TRBJ2-2; no firm D call. The V and J ends lost 6 bases and 0 bases respectively, with 12 bases between them. This CDR3 region has 15 residues. Germline CDR1 reads SGHRS; CDR2 reads YFSETQ. CDR3 amino acids: CASNELPANTGELFF. CDR3 nucleotides: TGCGCCAGCAATGAACTTCCCGCGAACACCGGGGAGCTGTTTTTT.

V and J are TRBV25-1 and TRBJ2-4, with D possibly being TRBD1 or TRBD2 (6 bases each). Germline V gene lookup returns CDR1 MGHDK and CDR2 SYGVNS. V was cut by 4 bases and J by 13 bases, with 14 bases left in between. The CDR3 sequence is 12 residues long. CDR3 in amino acids: CASSGGARRQYF. In DNA, the CDR3 is TGTGCCAGCAGTGGGGGGGCGAGAAGACAGTACTTC.

This chain joins TRBV19 and TRBJ1-6; D may be TRBD1 (5 bases). CDR1 and CDR2 (germline): LNHDA, SQIVND (reference sequence). Trimming stripped 5 bases from V and 10 bases from J, with 15 bases between. CDR3 length equals 14 residues. The CDR3 DNA sequence: TGTGCCAGTAGTCTGACTCCAGGGAACTCACCCCTCCACTTT. Translating it yields CASSLTPGNSPLHF.

The chain carries TRBV5-6 and TRBJ2-3, with D maybe TRBD1 (6 bases). Per the germline V gene, CDR1 is SGHDT and CDR2 is YYEEEE. The germline V and J ends were trimmed by 4 bases and 0 bases, with 15 bases remaining between them. The CDR3 runs to 16 residues. Here the CDR3 reads CASSHRPGVSTDTQYF. Written as DNA, the CDR3 is TGTGCCAGCAGCCATCGCCCAGGGGTTAGCACAGATACGCAGTATTTT.

This rearrangement joins TRBV18 to TRBJ1-1; no firm D call. Deletions cut 3 bases from V and 4 bases from J, with 15 bases between. CDR1 and CDR2 from the germline V gene are KGHSH and LQKENI. CDR3 length: 15 amino acids. CDR3 loop: CASSPRIREGTEAFF. DNA for the CDR3: TGTGCCAGCTCACCGAGAATCCGGGAAGGCACTGAAGCTTTCTTT.

The chain is built from TRBV5-5 and TRBJ1-6, with D perhaps matching TRBD1 (5 bases). In germline, CDR1 is SGHKS, CDR2 YYEKEE (reference sequence). V lost 3 bases to trimming and J lost 7 bases, with 11 bases between them. There are 14 residues in the CDR3. The CDR3: CASSSGTANSPLHF. For the CDR3, the DNA is TGTGCCAGCAGCTCAGGGACTGCAAATTCACCCCTCCACTTT.

The V and J genes are TRBV4-1 and TRBJ2-2; the match to TRBD2 covers 10 bases. Germline values: CDR1 MGHRA, CDR2 YSYEKL. V lost 7 bases and J lost 6; bases outside the gene matches: 11. The CDR3 loop spans 16 amino acids. CDR3 in amino acids: CASTSGPAGGPGELFF. The CDR3, as DNA: TGCGCCAGCACCTCAGGGCCAGCGGGGGGGCCCGGGGAGCTGTTTTTT.

The chain has TRBV5-1 and TRBJ2-3; possibly TRBD2 for D (7 bases). Deletions cut 7 bases from V and 9 bases from J, with 24 bases between. The CDR3 spans 15 residues. CDR1 and CDR2 from the germline V gene are SGHRS and YFSETQ. The CDR3 loop is CASRRDLNREGTQYF. The CDR3, as DNA: TGCGCCAGCCGCCGGGACTTAAACAGGGAGGGGACGCAGTATTTT. The complete variable domain, with remaining parts taken from reference TRBV5-1 and TRBJ2-3, reads KAGVTQTPRYLIKTRGQQVTLSCSPISGHRSVSWYQQTPGQGLQFLFEYFSETQRNKGNFPGRFSGRQFSNSRSEMNVSTLELGDSALYLCASRRDLNREGTQYFGPGTRLTVL.

The genes are TRBV5-4 and TRBJ2-1, with D maybe TRBD1 (6 bases). The CDR3 loop spans 14 amino acids. From germline, CDR1 is SGHNT and CDR2 YYREEE (reference sequence). The germline V and J ends were trimmed by 1 base and 4 bases, with 9 bases remaining between them. The CDR3 protein is CASSLTGFYNEQFF. The CDR3 region has the DNA TGTGCCAGCAGCTTGACAGGGTTTTACAATGAGCAGTTCTTC.

This chain links TRBV28 with TRBJ2-7; D perhaps matches TRBD1 (5 bases). Germline V gives CDR1 MDHEN, CDR2 SYDVKM. V was shortened by 6 bases and J by 11 bases, with 23 bases between the two germline ends. The CDR3 spans 14 residues. CDR3 residues: CASSSPKPGLKEYF. In nucleotides, the CDR3 is TGTGCCAGCAGCTCCCCCAAGCCAGGGTTAAAGGAGTACTTC.

This clone was observed a few times. The chain links TRBV9 to TRBJ1-4, with unresolved D. The germline V gene encodes CDR1 SGDLS and CDR2 YYNGEE. Trimming took 0 bases from V and 4 from J, leaving 10 bases between them. The CDR3 spans 15 residues. The CDR3, as DNA: TGTGCCAGCAGCGTAGGGGTCAGAGATAATGAAAAACTGTTTTTT. Its translation is CASSVGVRDNEKLFF.

This clone was picked up one time. The chain has TRBV7-9 and TRBJ2-3; 10 bases are shared with TRBD2. V gave up 10 bases and J gave up 4 bases; unmatched junction bases: 8. The CDR3 totals 14 residues. Looked up from germline, CDR1 is SEHNR and CDR2 is FQNEAQ (reference sequence). CDR3 sequence: CANPPSGSADTQYF. In DNA, the CDR3 is TGTGCCAACCCCCCTAGCGGGAGTGCAGATACGCAGTATTTT. The variable domain in full, with the rest retrieved from reference TRBV7-9 and TRBJ2-3, is DTGVSQNPRHKITKRGQNVTFRCDPISEHNRLYWYRQTLGQGPEFLTYFQNEAQLEKSRLLSDRFSAERPKGSFSTLEIQRTEQGDSAMYLCANPPSGSADTQYFGPGTRLTVL.

The chain joins TRBV19 to TRBJ2-1; 10 bases agree with TRBD2. Germline trimming cut 4 bases from V and 8 bases from J; bases unmatched to any gene: 5. CDR1 and CDR2 (germline): LNHDA, SQIVND (reference sequence). The CDR3 extends over 14 amino acids. In nucleotides, the CDR3 is TGTGCCAGTAGTACAAGCGGGAGGGGTGATGAGCAGTTCTTC. As protein: CASSTSGRGDEQFF.

The rearrangement uses TRBV7-9 and TRBJ2-3; possible D gene TRBD2, 6 bases. CDR1 is SEHNR and CDR2 is FQNEAQ in the germline V gene (reference sequence). The CDR3 runs 13 residues. Trimming cost V 3 bases and J 7 bases, with 11 bases left between them. CDR3 region: CASSFGGTYTQYF. The CDR3 DNA reads TGTGCCAGCAGCTTTGGTGGGACTTATACGCAGTATTTT.

The chain couples TRBV5-1 to TRBJ2-2, with D unclear. The ends were cut back, 1 base at V and 10 bases at J, with 17 bases in the middle. This CDR3 region has 15 residues. Germline V lookup: CDR1 SGHRS, CDR2 YFSETQ. The CDR3: CASSLQASVPEELFF. The CDR3 DNA is TGCGCCAGCAGCTTGCAAGCGTCGGTGCCCGAGGAGCTGTTTTTT.

This chain connects TRBV7-9 to TRBJ1-2, with D maybe TRBD1 (5 bases). Trimming left V 1 base short and J 1 base short, with 16 bases between. Germline V gene lookup returns CDR1 SEHNR and CDR2 FQNEAQ (reference sequence). The CDR3 length is 17 residues. The CDR3 loop is CASSLDSLGVVNYGYTF. CDR3 nucleotides: TGTGCCAGCAGCTTAGATTCCTTAGGGGTGGTTAACTATGGCTACACCTTC. The full variable domain, its missing parts supplied by reference TRBV7-9 and TRBJ1-2, is DTGVSQNPRHKITKRGQNVTFRCDPISEHNRLYWYRQTLGQGPEFLTYFQNEAQLEKSRLLSDRFSAERPKGSFSTLEIQRTEQGDSAMYLCASSLDSLGVVNYGYTFGSGTRLTVV.

The V call is TRBV14, the J call TRBJ2-1, with 8 bases that match TRBD1. CDR1 SGHDN and CDR2 FVKESK come from the germline V gene. The CDR3 is 17 residues long. The V and J ends lost 0 bases and 7 bases, in that order; junction bases with no gene match: 11. Here the CDR3 DNA reads TGTGCCAGCAGCCAAGAGTTACCAGGGGGCGCGGGGAATGAGCAGTTCTTC. Translated: CASSQELPGGAGNEQFF.

The chain recombines TRBV6-1 with TRBJ1-4, with D unclear. The CDR3 spans 14 residues. V was trimmed by 3 bases and J by 7 bases, leaving 12 bases between them. The germline gives CDR1 MNHNS, CDR2 SASEGT. This chain's CDR3 is CASSDRGKGEKLFF. The CDR3 nucleotides read TGTGCCAGCAGTGATCGGGGAAAGGGTGAAAAACTGTTTTTT.

The rearrangement joins TRBV7-9 to TRBJ2-3; TRBD1 agrees at 7 bases. The junction had 7 bases not matched to a gene; V was cut back by 4 bases and J by 3 bases. CDR3 length: 15 amino acids. Per the germline V gene, CDR1 is SEHNR and CDR2 is FQNEAQ (reference sequence). Written as DNA, the CDR3 is TGTGCCAGCAGCTCCGGGACAGTGGCGACAGATACGCAGTATTTT. Residues: CASSSGTVATDTQYF.

V usage is TRBV2 and J usage is TRBJ1-1; D perhaps matches TRBD1 (5 bases). Germline-derived CDR1 and CDR2 are SNHLY and FYNNEI. Between the trimmed V and J ends, which lost 8 bases and 7 bases, there was a span of 23 bases. The CDR3 is 15 amino acids. The CDR3 DNA reads TGTGCCAGCGCGGGACTGCGGGTAGCTGCATTTGAAGCTTTCTTT. It specifies CASAGLRVAAFEAFF.

The J gene is TRBJ1-2, the V gene TRBV7-8, with D perhaps TRBD1 (6 bases). Germline V lookup: CDR1 SGHVS, CDR2 FQNEAQ. Trimming removed 5 bases from V and 6 bases from J, with 10 bases in between. CDR3 length: 12 residues. The CDR3 sequence is CASSTGTHGYTF. The CDR3 coding sequence is TGTGCCAGCAGCACCGGGACACATGGCTACACCTTC.